This T cell receptor beta chain comes out of a study of metastatic and nonmetastatic thyroid tumors. Study context: Peripheral blood and tumor or nodule samples from malignant and benign thyroid patients were compared. Study results and limitations: It was reportedly found that TCR beta diversity was significantly higher in malignant thyroid tumors than in benign nodules, a difference seen in both blood and tumor samples.

Points on this clone: The target antigen is unknown. This may come from a read error, since a much larger clone is one base off.

Not a single patient had been given any form of treatment at any point before undergoing thyroid surgery. The CDR3 loop spans 15 amino acids. Germline V gives CDR1 MNHEY, CDR2 SMNVEV (reference sequence). In the study's own analysis: Construction of a distant-metastasis classifier for papillary thyroid cancer relied on CDR3 differences across clinicopathological groups. TCRdb re-clonotyped the PCR reads through MiXCR. The V and J calls follow TCRdb's processing rather than the paper's. The sample comprises 6,000 to 8,500 clones, more than 3% of which are singletons, and around 15% rests with the top ten.

This sequence joins TRBV27 and TRBJ1-2; 8 bases fit TRBD1. This sequence originates from a female donor with papillary thyroid cancer or a benign thyroid nodule (not recorded which). Some clones in this sample may be carry-over from other donors' samples. The sequenced sample consisted of tumor tissue. The CDR3 sequence: CVSRGFTGTGVSYTF. CDR3 sequence (DNA): TGTGTCAGCAGAGGGTTTACCGGGACAGGCGTCAGCTACACCTTC.